This T cell receptor beta chain is drawn from a study of blood T cell repertoires in COVID-19. Looked up from germline, CDR1 is SGDLS and CDR2 is YYNGEE. The V and J ends lost 3 bases and 4 bases, in that order; junction bases with no gene match: 3. The CDR3 is 15 residues long. Libraries were prepared by immunoSEQ multiplex PCR; TCRdb keeps only in-frame clonotypes and omits some of them. The sample has about 240,000 clones, roughly nine tenths seen once. The sample comprised peripheral blood. This sequence was found in a man aged 60 to 69 who had recovered from COVID-19. The V gene is TRBV9, the J gene TRBJ2-3; 12 bases agree with TRBD2. The CDR3 region is CASSASGGAPDTQYF. CDR3 DNA: TGTGCCAGCAGCGCTAGCGGGGGGGCCCCAGATACGCAGTATTTT.